The rows below give T cell receptor beta chains drawn from one sample of a study of identical twins. TCRdb ran MiXCR on the 5' RACE reads and lists one entry per CDR3 protein. Seen here are nearly 650,000 distinct CDR3 sequences, just over 7% observed once, and the top ten hold 1.6%. These data also formed part of another study, on yellow fever vaccine responses in identical twins.

The sequenced material came from PBMCs. The receptors come from a woman aged 18 to 35 in good health. Both conserved end residues are part of each CDR3. The D gene is left open where the match is weak. A row's size may be missing; if present it is once, few, many or a size class.

V gene: TRBV5-1; D gene: .; clone size: few; J gene: TRBJ1-4; CDR3 protein: CASSLVGRSTNEKLFF; CDR3 DNA: TGCGCCAGCAGCTTGGTTGGCCGTTCAACTAATGAAAAACTGTTTTTT
V gene: TRBV24-1; D gene: .; clone size: many; J gene: TRBJ2-2; CDR3 protein: CATSERGPGQYGELFF; CDR3 DNA: TGTGCCACCAGTGAGCGAGGACCTGGACAGTACGGGGAGCTGTTTTTT
V gene: TRBV9; D gene: .; clone size: .; J gene: TRBJ2-1; CDR3 protein: CASSVGLDSYNEQFF; CDR3 DNA: TGTGCCAGCAGCGTAGGACTAGACTCCTACAATGAGCAGTTCTTC
V gene: TRBV2; D gene: TRBD1; clone size: .; J gene: TRBJ2-5; CDR3 protein: CASSRQGSGETQYF; CDR3 DNA: TGTGCCAGCAGTAGACAGGGTTCGGGAGAGACCCAGTACTTC
V gene: TRBV4-2; D gene: TRBD2; clone size: .; J gene: TRBJ2-7; CDR3 protein: CASSRTSGEGYEQYF; CDR3 DNA: TGTGCCAGCAGTAGGACTAGCGGAGAAGGCTACGAGCAGTACTTC
V gene: TRBV3-1; D gene: TRBD1; clone size: many; J gene: TRBJ1-3; CDR3 protein: CASSPVTGTANTIYF; CDR3 DNA: TGTGCCAGCAGCCCAGTGACAGGGACGGCAAACACCATATATTTT
V gene: TRBV7-2; D gene: TRBD2; clone size: few; J gene: TRBJ2-2; CDR3 protein: CASSLSSGRITGELFF; CDR3 DNA: TGTGCCAGCAGCCTTTCTAGCGGGAGGATCACCGGGGAGCTGTTTTTT
V gene: TRBV6-1; D gene: .; clone size: many; J gene: TRBJ1-1; CDR3 protein: CASSERAGSNTEAFF; CDR3 DNA: TGTGCCAGCAGTGAAAGAGCGGGGTCGAACACTGAAGCTTTCTTT
V gene: TRBV4-1; D gene: .; clone size: .; J gene: TRBJ2-5; CDR3 protein: CASSQGQVQETQYF; CDR3 DNA: TGCGCCAGCAGCCAAGGACAGGTCCAAGAGACCCAGTACTTC
V gene: TRBV29-1; D gene: .; clone size: .; J gene: TRBJ1-1; CDR3 protein: CSVVRAFDTEAFF; CDR3 DNA: TGCAGCGTTGTGAGGGCCTTTGACACTGAAGCTTTCTTT
V gene: TRBV24-1; D gene: .; clone size: many; J gene: TRBJ1-4; CDR3 protein: CATSEGFGESEKLFF; CDR3 DNA: TGTGCCACCAGTGAGGGGTTCGGGGAAAGTGAAAAACTGTTTTTT
V gene: TRBV24-1; D gene: TRBD1; clone size: many; J gene: TRBJ2-5; CDR3 protein: CATSAADRGSQETQYF; CDR3 DNA: TGTGCCACCAGTGCTGCTGACAGGGGAAGTCAAGAGACCCAGTACTTC
V gene: TRBV20-1; D gene: .; clone size: .; J gene: TRBJ2-1; CDR3 protein: CSGQPSYNEQFF; CDR3 DNA: TGCAGTGGTCAACCGTCCTACAATGAGCAGTTCTTC
V gene: TRBV29-1; D gene: .; clone size: many; J gene: TRBJ2-2; CDR3 protein: CSEKDGYTGELFF; CDR3 DNA: TGCAGCGAGAAGGACGGATACACCGGGGAGCTGTTTTTT
V gene: TRBV7-3; D gene: TRBD2; clone size: .; J gene: TRBJ2-5; CDR3 protein: CASSPSGGEQETQYF; CDR3 DNA: TGTGCCAGCAGCCCCAGTGGGGGGGAGCAAGAGACCCAGTACTTC
V gene: TRBV29-1; D gene: TRBD2; clone size: few; J gene: TRBJ2-5; CDR3 protein: CSVGLAGGQETQYF; CDR3 DNA: TGCAGCGTGGGACTAGCGGGAGGCCAAGAGACCCAGTACTTC
V gene: TRBV11-2; D gene: .; clone size: few; J gene: TRBJ2-5; CDR3 protein: CASSLGTPYQETQYF; CDR3 DNA: TGTGCCAGCAGCTTAGGGACACCGTACCAAGAGACCCAGTACTTC
V gene: TRBV24-1; D gene: .; clone size: .; J gene: TRBJ1-2; CDR3 protein: CATSDLREGKYYGYTF; CDR3 DNA: TGTGCCACCAGTGATTTAAGGGAAGGGAAGTACTATGGCTACACCTTC
V gene: TRBV10-3; D gene: .; clone size: many; J gene: TRBJ1-5; CDR3 protein: CAISELQGSRQPQHF; CDR3 DNA: TGTGCCATCAGTGAGTTGCAGGGATCGCGGCAGCCCCAGCATTTT
V gene: TRBV7-9; D gene: TRBD2; clone size: many; J gene: TRBJ2-5; CDR3 protein: CASSMGLAIETQYF; CDR3 DNA: TGTGCCAGCAGCATGGGACTAGCTATAGAGACCCAGTACTTC
V gene: TRBV15; D gene: TRBD1; clone size: many; J gene: TRBJ1-1; CDR3 protein: CATSRLTGVTEAFF; CDR3 DNA: TGTGCCACCAGCAGACTTACAGGGGTCACCGAAGCTTTCTTT
V gene: TRBV4-2; D gene: TRBD1; clone size: .; J gene: TRBJ2-1; CDR3 protein: CASSQDSGQGANEQFF; CDR3 DNA: TGTGCCAGCAGCCAAGATAGCGGACAGGGGGCTAATGAGCAGTTCTTC
V gene: TRBV29-1; D gene: .; clone size: .; J gene: TRBJ2-5; CDR3 protein: CSVELVLGVETQYF; CDR3 DNA: TGCAGCGTTGAGCTTGTCTTGGGGGTTGAGACCCAGTACTTC
V gene: TRBV12-3/TRBV12-4; D gene: .; clone size: many; J gene: TRBJ2-3; CDR3 protein: CASSSPRDRTDTQYF; CDR3 DNA: TGTGCCAGCAGTTCTCCCCGGGACCGCACAGATACGCAGTATTTT
V gene: TRBV7-9; D gene: TRBD1; clone size: few; J gene: TRBJ1-5; CDR3 protein: CASSSGGSSNQPQHF; CDR3 DNA: TGTGCCAGCAGCTCAGGGGGGAGCAGCAATCAGCCCCAGCATTTT
V gene: TRBV20-1; D gene: .; clone size: many; J gene: TRBJ1-3; CDR3 protein: CSARGQPSDGNTIYF; CDR3 DNA: TGCAGTGCCCGCGGACAGCCCTCGGACGGAAACACCATATATTTT